Each of the 23 T cell receptor beta chains below was sequenced from the same sample in a study of shared clonotypes between healthy human individuals. Method: immunoSEQ multiplex PCR; TCRdb's copy keeps in-frame clones and lacks some. The sample has around 750,000 clones, under 80% seen once. Specimen: memory CD4+ T cells sorted from blood. Subset: CD45RA-negative fraction. These receptors all stem from a woman between 25 and 40 years old in good health.

The rearrangement uses TRBV29-1 and TRBJ2-1; 9 bases line up with TRBD1. V was clipped by 5 bases and J by 5 bases; unmatched bases: 7. CDR3 length equals 14 residues. Germline loops: CDR1 SQVTM, CDR2 ANQGSEA. CDR3 DNA sequence: TGCAGCGTTCTTGGGGACAGGGAGGACAATGAGCAGTTCTTC. It specifies CSVLGDREDNEQFF.

The chain carries TRBV27 and TRBJ1-1; D gene unclear. Trimming cost V 3 bases and J 2 bases, with 7 bases left between them. The CDR3 length is 13 residues. Germline V CDR1 and CDR2: MNHEY, SMNVEV (reference sequence). CDR3 sequence: CASSFKGNTEAFF. The DNA for the CDR3 is TGTGCCAGCAGTTTCAAGGGAAACACTGAAGCTTTCTTT.

The chain links TRBV5-4 to TRBJ2-7, with 10 bases identical to TRBD2. The CDR3 has 15 amino acids. Germline trimming cut 3 bases from V and 0 bases from J; bases unmatched to any gene: 3. Germline-derived CDR1 and CDR2 are SGHNT and YYREEE (reference sequence). The CDR3 region has the DNA TGTGCCAGCAGCTCTGGGACTAGCGCCTCCTACGAGCAGTACTTC. This codes for CASSSGTSASYEQYF. The full variable domain, completed using reference TRBV5-4 and TRBJ2-7, is ETGVTQSPTHLIKTRGQQVTLRCSSQSGHNTVSWYQQALGQGPQFIFQYYREEENGRGNFPPRFSGLQFPNYSSELNVNALELDDSALYLCASSSGTSASYEQYFGPGTRLTVT.

V gene TRBV5-8 combines with J gene TRBJ1-5, with D hard to call. The CDR3 extends over 14 amino acids. Germline V lookup: CDR1 SGHTS, CDR2 YDEGEE. V lost 5 bases and J lost 1, with 10 bases in between. CDR3 in amino acids: CASRPDRSNQPQHF. Here the CDR3 DNA reads TGTGCCAGCAGACCAGACCGAAGCAATCAGCCCCAGCATTTT.

This chain connects TRBV6-6 to TRBJ1-4; D perhaps matches TRBD1 (6 bases). Deletions cut 2 bases from V and 8 bases from J, with 15 bases between. Germline V lookup: CDR1 MNHNY, CDR2 SVGAGI (reference sequence). The CDR3 covers 15 residues. Here the CDR3 reads CASSYRENGGEKLFF. The CDR3 DNA sequence: TGTGCCAGCAGTTACAGGGAAAACGGGGGCGAAAAACTGTTTTTT.

V and J are TRBV28 and TRBJ1-1; 7 nucleotides align to TRBD1. Trimming at V came to 3 bases and at J to 1 base, leaving 2 bases not matched to a gene. Germline loops: CDR1 MDHEN, CDR2 SYDVKM. CDR3 length: 14 residues. Written as DNA, the CDR3 is TGTGCCAGCAGTTTGGCAGGGGGGAACACTGAAGCTTTCTTT. Its protein product is CASSLAGGNTEAFF.

This clone was seen only once. The chain employs TRBV10-2 and TRBJ2-5; perhaps TRBD1 as D (5 bases). The DNA end lines up better with TRBJ2-7; the J call may be wrong. This CDR3 has 15 amino acids. Germline V CDR1 and CDR2: WSHSY, SAAADI. The CDR3 spells CASSEWAGNAHEQYF. CDR3 coding DNA: TGCGCCAGCAGTGAATGGGCAGGGAACGCCCACGAGCAGTACTTC.

This clone was picked up a small number of times. J is TRBJ2-7 and V is TRBV5-1; no clear D. Germline CDR1 SGHRS, CDR2 YFSETQ. Trimming stripped 0 bases from V and 2 bases from J, with 9 bases between. The length of the CDR3 is 14 residues. The CDR3 DNA reads TGCGCCAGCAGCTTGGGGTCAGGAGCCTACGAGCAGTACTTC. Translation: CASSLGSGAYEQYF.

V is TRBV2 and J is TRBJ1-1; D is unresolved. The CDR3 consists of 15 residues. Trimming shortened V by 0 bases and J by 1 base, and 9 bases separated the two germline ends. Germline CDR1 SNHLY, CDR2 FYNNEI. CDR3 loop: CASSEAVGWNTEAFF. The CDR3 nucleotides are TGTGCCAGCAGTGAAGCTGTGGGTTGGAACACTGAAGCTTTCTTT.

J is TRBJ1-2 and V is TRBV4-1; possibly TRBD1 for D (5 bases). The CDR3 runs to 15 residues. Germline V gene data show CDR1 as MGHRA and CDR2 as YSYEKL. V gave up 2 bases and J gave up 7 bases, with 17 bases separating them. CDR3 loop: CASSQLGKGLSGYTF. For the CDR3, the DNA is TGCGCCAGCAGCCAATTAGGGAAGGGGCTGAGTGGCTACACCTTC.

With respect to this clone: The same CDR3 can be traced to other DNA sequences in this sample. V usage is TRBV30 and J usage is TRBJ2-2, with D unresolved. The V gene's germline CDR1 is GTSNPN and CDR2 SVGIG (reference sequence). Between the trimmed V and J ends, which lost 0 bases and 5 bases, there was a span of 7 bases. The CDR3 is 13 residues long. The CDR3 nucleotides are TGTGCCTGGAGTGTCCTGGGAACCGGGGAGCTGTTTTTT. Protein product: CAWSVLGTGELFF. Variable domain in full (rest from reference TRBV30 and TRBJ2-2): SQTIHQWPATLVQPVGSPLSLECTVEGTSNPNLYWYRQAAGRGLQLLFYSVGIGQISSEVPQNLSASRPQDRQFILSSKKLLLSDSGFYLCAWSVLGTGELFFGEGSRLTVL.

The rearrangement joins TRBV11-2 to TRBJ2-4; 10 bases align to TRBD1. The CDR3 has 15 amino acids. The ends lost 5 bases at V and 4 bases at J; junction bases unmatched: 5. Germline CDR1 and CDR2: SGHAT and FQNNGV. The CDR3 coding sequence is TGTGCCAGCAGCCAAGTGGGACAGGGGAAAAACATTCAGTACTTC. This encodes CASSQVGQGKNIQYF.

V is TRBV9 and J is TRBJ1-4; 7 bases fit TRBD1. The CDR3 runs 15 residues. Trimming at V came to 4 bases and at J to 8 bases, leaving 11 bases not matched to a gene. CDR1 is SGDLS and CDR2 is YYNGEE in the germline V gene. The chain's CDR3 is CASSPQRDRREKLFF. The CDR3 DNA sequence: TGTGCCAGCAGCCCCCAGAGGGACAGACGCGAAAAACTGTTTTTT.

This chain connects TRBV5-6 to TRBJ2-7; D is perhaps TRBD1 (6 bases). The CDR3 is 15 amino acids. Trimming took 1 base from V and 6 from J, leaving 17 bases between them. Germline lookup yields CDR1 SGHDT and CDR2 YYEEEE. This chain's CDR3 is CASSLTGLTLAEQYF. The CDR3 DNA sequence: TGTGCCAGCAGCTTGACAGGGCTAACCCTTGCCGAGCAGTACTTC.

This clone was observed a few times. The gene calls are TRBV6-5 and TRBJ1-3, with D maybe TRBD1 (6 bases). Trimming removed 4 bases at V and 0 bases at J, with 7 bases between. Germline CDR1 reads MNHEY; CDR2 reads SVGAGI. This CDR3 is 14 amino acids long. CDR3 coding DNA: TGTGCCAGCAGTTGGGGGCTCTCTGGAAACACCATATATTTT. It is translated as CASSWGLSGNTIYF.

Turning to this clone: Other DNA sequences in this specimen translate into the identical CDR3. The CDR3 DNA follows: TGTGCCAGCAGTTTATCGCAGGGGGCAGGTGAGACCCAGTACTTC. This encodes CASSLSQGAGETQYF. The chain employs TRBV28 and TRBJ2-5; 8 nucleotides line up with TRBD1. Germline CDR1 is MDHEN and CDR2 is SYDVKM. The CDR3 covers 15 residues. Unmatched junction bases numbered 6, after V lost 1 base and J lost 5 bases.

In DNA form, the CDR3 reads TGCAGCGTTGTTGGTCAGGGACACTACGAGCAGTACTTC. This sequence encodes CSVVGQGHYEQYF. The rearrangement links TRBV29-1 to TRBJ2-5, with D possibly being TRBD1 (6 bases). The DNA matches TRBJ2-7 better at its end, which makes the J call doubtful. Looked up from germline, CDR1 is SQVTM and CDR2 is ANQGSEA. CDR3 length: 13 amino acids.

The chain uses TRBV9 and TRBJ1-1; D might be TRBD1 (6 bases). The germline CDR1 and CDR2 sequences are SGDLS and YYNGEE. The CDR3 runs to 14 residues. Deletions cut 0 bases from V and 1 base from J, with 7 bases between. This chain's CDR3 is CASSVGGRNTEAFF. The CDR3 DNA reads TGTGCCAGCAGCGTAGGGGGGCGGAACACTGAAGCTTTCTTT.

V usage is TRBV28 and J usage is TRBJ1-1; D gene ambiguous. The CDR3 has 13 residues. Trimming pared 6 bases from V and 0 bases from J, leaving 8 bases between. From germline, CDR1 is MDHEN and CDR2 SYDVKM. The CDR3 DNA sequence: TGTGCCAGCAGCGAAAGGGTGAACACTGAAGCTTTCTTT. It encodes CASSERVNTEAFF.

This chain uses TRBV5-1 with TRBJ2-1, with 9 nucleotides matching TRBD2. Per the germline V gene, CDR1 is SGHRS and CDR2 is YFSETQ. Trimming removed 6 bases from V and 9 bases from J; junction bases left unmatched: 10. CDR3 length equals 14 residues. The CDR3 reads CASKRVAGALEQFF. CDR3 in DNA: TGCGCCAGCAAGAGAGTAGCGGGAGCTCTTGAGCAGTTCTTC.

This clone was counted between two and nine times. This rearrangement joins TRBV28 to TRBJ2-7; 7 nucleotides line up with TRBD1. Per the germline V gene, CDR1 is MDHEN and CDR2 is SYDVKM. The CDR3 extends over 13 amino acids. V shed 5 bases and J 6 bases; nucleotides not matched to a gene: 7. CDR3 DNA sequence: TGTGCCAGCAGTACCAGGGGGTCTGGCGAGCAGTACTTC. Its protein is CASSTRGSGEQYF.

This clone was counted many times. The V gene is TRBV27, the J gene TRBJ2-7; D possibly matches TRBD1 or TRBD2 (6 bases each). This CDR3 spans 11 amino acids. Germline V gene sequence: CDR1 MNHEY, CDR2 SMNVEV (reference sequence). The germline V and J ends were trimmed by 6 bases and 12 bases, with 15 bases remaining between them. CDR3 in DNA: TGTGCCAGCAGGAGGGGGGACGTGGGGTACTTC. Its protein is CASRRGDVGYF.

The V and J genes are TRBV6-1 and TRBJ1-3; D is ambiguous. The CDR3 covers 12 residues. The germline V gene has CDR1 MNHNS and CDR2 SASEGT. V was cut by 2 bases and J by 1 base, with 0 bases left in between. The CDR3 bases are TGTGCCAGCAGTGAATCTGGAAACACCATATATTTT. This sequence encodes CASSESGNTIYF.